The next 25 T cell receptor beta chains were all read from a single sample in a study of blood T cell repertoires in COVID-19. Method: immunoSEQ multiplex PCR; TCRdb's copy keeps in-frame clones and lacks some. The sample includes roughly 160,000 clones, approximately 79% of them seen just once. The sample consisted of PBMCs or T cells enriched from blood (not recorded which). The receptors were gathered from a woman between 65 and 79 years old in a cohort exposed to, infected with or recovered from COVID-19 (not recorded which).

In its sample, this clone was seen a few times. This rearrangement joins TRBV21-1 to TRBJ1-5; the DNA was not compared with TRBD1, the D call given in the table. TRBV21-1 is termed a pseudogene. The CDR3 loop spans 17 amino acids. The CDR3 nucleotides are TGTGCCAGCACCCTGGGACAGGAATTCTATAGCAATCAGCCCCAGCATTTT. Protein: CASTLGQEFYSNQPQHF.

This clone was seen a single time. The CDR3 DNA is TGTGCCAGCAGCTTAGCGGCAGCGGGGGGCTACACCTTC. Amino acids: CASSLAAAGGYTF. The V call is TRBV7-2, the J call TRBJ1-2; D not certain. V shed 0 bases and J shed 8 bases, with 10 bases lying between them. The CDR3 is 13 residues long. The germline CDR1 and CDR2 sequences are SGHTA and FQGNSA. Full variable domain (outside the CDR3, taken from reference TRBV7-2 and TRBJ1-2): GAGVSQSPSNKVTEKGKDVELRCDPISGHTALYWYRQSLGQGLEFLIYFQGNSAPDKSGLPSDRFSAERTGGSVSTLTIQRTQQEDSAVYLCASSLAAAGGYTFGSGTRLTVV.

The chain recombines TRBV7-2 with TRBJ2-7; D gene ambiguous. This CDR3 region has 14 residues. V lost 2 bases to trimming and J lost 0 bases, with 8 bases between them. Germline CDR1 reads SGHTA; CDR2 reads FQGNSA. The CDR3 DNA is TGTGCCAGCAGCTTAACAGTGAGCTCCTACGAGCAGTACTTC. Translated: CASSLTVSSYEQYF.

The chain links TRBV5-4 to TRBJ1-6, with unresolved D. CDR3 length: 14 residues. The germline gives CDR1 SGHNT, CDR2 YYREEE (reference sequence). The germline V and J ends were trimmed by 3 bases and 5 bases, with 9 bases remaining between them. This chain's CDR3 is CASSWNQDNSPLHF. The CDR3 coding sequence is TGTGCCAGCAGCTGGAACCAGGATAATTCACCCCTCCACTTT. Full variable domain (rest looked up from reference TRBV5-4 and TRBJ1-6): ETGVTQSPTHLIKTRGQQVTLRCSSQSGHNTVSWYQQALGQGPQFIFQYYREEENGRGNFPPRFSGLQFPNYSSELNVNALELDDSALYLCASSWNQDNSPLHFGNGTRLTVT.

This clone has just one count. The rearrangement links TRBV3-1 (or the pseudogene TRBV3-2) to TRBJ1-1, with D perhaps TRBD1 (5 bases). This CDR3 comprises 13 residues. Germline values: CDR1 LGHDT, CDR2 YNNKEL (reference sequence). The V end lost 4 bases, the J end lost 6 bases, and 12 bases lay between the germline ends. The CDR3 DNA is TGTGCCAGCAGCCCTGGGACTAGGTCTGAAGCTTTCTTT. As protein: CASSPGTRSEAFF.

The table lists this clone with a few counts. The chain has TRBV7-9 and TRBJ2-1, with 7 bases matching TRBD2. Germline trimming cut 4 bases from V and 9 bases from J; bases unmatched to any gene: 9. This CDR3 has 14 amino acids. Germline CDR1 SEHNR, CDR2 FQNEAQ (reference sequence). The CDR3 DNA sequence: TGTGCCAGCAGCTCCCCTGGGGGGGAGGGTGAGCAGTTCTTC. Protein product: CASSSPGGEGEQFF. The full variable domain, completed using reference TRBV7-9 and TRBJ2-1, is DTGVSQNPRHKITKRGQNVTFRCDPISEHNRLYWYRQTLGQGPEFLTYFQNEAQLEKSRLLSDRFSAERPKGSFSTLEIQRTEQGDSAMYLCASSSPGGEGEQFFGPGTRLTVL.

This clone appeared a few times. The chain is built from TRBV18 and TRBJ1-1; D gene unclear. The CDR3 length is 14 residues. V was clipped by 3 bases and J by 3 bases, with 11 bases between them. The germline V gene has CDR1 KGHSH and CDR2 LQKENI. This chain's CDR3 is CASSPRAIDTEAFF. The CDR3 DNA reads as TGTGCCAGCTCACCGAGGGCGATCGACACTGAAGCTTTCTTT.

This chain connects TRBV9 to TRBJ2-7; D possibly corresponds to TRBD1 (6 bases). The CDR3 is made up of 13 amino acids. Trimming removed 4 bases at V and 6 bases at J, with 14 bases between. Germline V gene lookup returns CDR1 SGDLS and CDR2 YYNGEE. In nucleotides, the CDR3 is TGTGCCAGCAGCCCAGGGGCCCAGGTCGAGCAGTACTTC. This encodes CASSPGAQVEQYF.

J is TRBJ1-2 and V is TRBV5-5, with 7 bases lining up with TRBD1. The germline gives CDR1 SGHKS, CDR2 YYEKEE (reference sequence). The CDR3 sequence is 16 residues long. The V gene end was trimmed by 3 bases and the J gene end by 0 bases; junction bases not matched to a gene: 8. This CDR3 is CASSSQGGPTNYGYTF. The CDR3 bases are TGTGCCAGCAGCTCCCAGGGGGGACCGACTAACTATGGCTACACCTTC.

This sequence joins TRBV5-6 and TRBJ1-1; D possibly corresponds to TRBD1 (5 bases). Trimming left V 1 base short and J 0 bases short, with 10 bases between. The CDR3 loop spans 15 amino acids. Germline V gene data show CDR1 as SGHDT and CDR2 as YYEEEE. The chain's CDR3 is CASSLWGLLNTEAFF. The CDR3, as DNA: TGTGCCAGCAGCTTGTGGGGACTACTGAACACTGAAGCTTTCTTT.

The rearrangement joins TRBV3-1 (or the pseudogene TRBV3-2) to TRBJ1-1; D may be TRBD1 (6 bases). CDR1 is LGHDT and CDR2 is YNNKEL in the germline V gene (reference sequence). This CDR3 is built from 14 residues. V lost 1 base to trimming and J lost 4 bases, with 10 bases between them. The chain's CDR3 is CASSQVSGATEAFF. DNA of the CDR3: TGTGCCAGCAGCCAAGTGTCAGGGGCCACTGAAGCTTTCTTT.

This clone was found a few times. V gene TRBV28 combines with J gene TRBJ1-2; TRBD1 matches 7 bases. The junction had 4 bases not matched to a gene; V was cut back by 2 bases and J by 4 bases. CDR1 and CDR2 (germline): MDHEN, SYDVKM. The CDR3 is 14 amino acids. In DNA, the CDR3 is TGTGCCAGCAGTTTACCGACAGGGCCCTATGGCTACACCTTC. This codes for CASSLPTGPYGYTF.

The V gene is TRBV19, the J gene TRBJ1-3; D remains ambiguous. CDR1 is LNHDA and CDR2 is SQIVND in the germline V gene (reference sequence). This CDR3 has 16 amino acids. V was cut by 7 bases and J by 2 bases, with 18 bases left in between. In nucleotides, the CDR3 is TGTGCCAGTACCCTGGTGGCGGTTGCGGCTGGAAACACCATATATTTT. Translation: CASTLVAVAAGNTIYF. Variable domain in full (rest from reference TRBV19 and TRBJ1-3): DGGITQSPKYLFRKEGQNVTLSCEQNLNHDAMYWYRQDPGQGLRLIYYSQIVNDFQKGDIAEGYSVSREKKESFPLTVTSAQKNPTAFYLCASTLVAVAAGNTIYFGEGSWLTVV.

The chain recombines TRBV9 with TRBJ2-7, with TRBD2 matching over 8 bases. The junction had 10 bases not matched to a gene; V was cut back by 4 bases and J by 4 bases. CDR3 length: 15 amino acids. Germline values: CDR1 SGDLS, CDR2 YYNGEE. The CDR3 nucleotides read TGTGCCAGCAGCCCCCGGGGAGCGGGAGAGTACGAGCAGTACTTC. This translates into CASSPRGAGEYEQYF.

As to this clone: Other DNA variants within this sample encode the same CDR3. This chain links TRBV25-1 with TRBJ2-2, with 14 bases matching TRBD2. Germline V gene lookup returns CDR1 MGHDK and CDR2 SYGVNS. Trimming took 8 bases from V and 5 from J; bases not matched to a gene: 4. This CDR3 region has 15 residues. The CDR3 spells CASSGLAGGTGELFF. The CDR3 bases are TGTGCCAGCTCCGGACTAGCGGGAGGTACCGGGGAGCTGTTTTTT.

The chain carries TRBV14 and TRBJ1-4; D is undetermined. The ends were cut back, 4 bases at V and 3 bases at J, with 9 bases in the middle. In germline, CDR1 is SGHDN, CDR2 FVKESK. The CDR3 extends over 14 amino acids. DNA of the CDR3: TGTGCCAGCAGCCCACAGTTTGCTAATGAAAAACTGTTTTTT. Translating gives CASSPQFANEKLFF.

The V and J genes are TRBV28 and TRBJ2-1, with D hard to call. The V and J ends lost 6 bases and 4 bases respectively, with 13 bases between them. CDR1 and CDR2 from the germline V gene are MDHEN and SYDVKM. The CDR3 has 14 amino acids. CDR3 sequence (DNA): TGTGCCAGCAGCCCACCCGACACGTACAATGAGCAGTTCTTC. It yields the protein CASSPPDTYNEQFF. Looking up the rest from reference TRBV28 and TRBJ2-1 gives the full variable domain: DVKVTQSSRYLVKRTGEKVFLECVQDMDHENMFWYRQDPGLGLRLIYFSYDVKMKEKGDIPEGYSVSREKKERFSLILESASTNQTSMYLCASSPPDTYNEQFFGPGTRLTVL.

The rearrangement uses TRBV27 and TRBJ2-7, with D maybe TRBD1 (6 bases). In germline, CDR1 is MNHEY, CDR2 SMNVEV (reference sequence). V was trimmed by 3 bases and J by 10 bases, leaving 16 bases between them. This CDR3 region has 13 residues. The CDR3 bases are TGTGCCAGCAGTTTTGGGGCAGGGGCGGGTCAGTACTTC. Its protein is CASSFGAGAGQYF.

V is TRBV28 and J is TRBJ1-6, with a possible D match to TRBD1 (5 bases). Trimming took 6 bases from V and 8 from J, leaving 14 bases between them. The CDR3 is 14 amino acids. Germline V gives CDR1 MDHEN, CDR2 SYDVKM. For the CDR3, the DNA is TGTGCCAGCAGCGGAATCAGGGCTTATTCACCCCTCCACTTT. Translation gives CASSGIRAYSPLHF. The whole variable domain, filled in from reference TRBV28 and TRBJ1-6, reads DVKVTQSSRYLVKRTGEKVFLECVQDMDHENMFWYRQDPGLGLRLIYFSYDVKMKEKGDIPEGYSVSREKKERFSLILESASTNQTSMYLCASSGIRAYSPLHFGNGTRLTVT.

This chain connects TRBV18 to TRBJ2-3; 9 bases line up with TRBD2. Germline V gene lookup returns CDR1 KGHSH and CDR2 LQKENI. The CDR3 sequence is 13 residues long. After removal of 3 bases from V and 6 bases from J, the junction contained 1 base not matched to a gene. The chain's CDR3 is CASSPGLADTQYF. The CDR3 nucleotides are TGTGCCAGCTCACCTGGACTAGCGGATACGCAGTATTTT.

The chain uses TRBV14 and TRBJ2-3; D uncertain. Germline V lookup: CDR1 SGHDN, CDR2 FVKESK. Trimming stripped 2 bases from V and 3 bases from J, with 9 bases between. The CDR3 has 14 residues. CDR3 in amino acids: CASSQTAATDTQYF. The CDR3 DNA follows: TGTGCCAGCAGCCAAACAGCAGCAACAGATACGCAGTATTTT.

V usage is TRBV28 and J usage is TRBJ1-6, with TRBD1 identical over 8 bases. The length of the CDR3 is 15 residues. The ends lost 5 bases at V and 5 bases at J; junction bases unmatched: 5. The germline gives CDR1 MDHEN, CDR2 SYDVKM. The CDR3 DNA follows: TGTGCCAGCAGTACACCGGGACAGGATAATTCACCCCTCCACTTT. Amino acids: CASSTPGQDNSPLHF. The whole variable domain, filled in from reference TRBV28 and TRBJ1-6, reads DVKVTQSSRYLVKRTGEKVFLECVQDMDHENMFWYRQDPGLGLRLIYFSYDVKMKEKGDIPEGYSVSREKKERFSLILESASTNQTSMYLCASSTPGQDNSPLHFGNGTRLTVT.

The chain links TRBV7-2 to TRBJ1-2; unclear D gene. Per the germline V gene, CDR1 is SGHTA and CDR2 is FQGNSA. The CDR3 sequence is 14 residues long. Trimming took 1 base from V and 9 from J, leaving 15 bases between them. CDR3 loop: CASSLVGLSKSYTF. The CDR3 nucleotides are TGTGCCAGCAGCTTAGTAGGACTTTCGAAAAGCTACACCTTC. The whole variable domain, filled in from reference TRBV7-2 and TRBJ1-2, reads GAGVSQSPSNKVTEKGKDVELRCDPISGHTALYWYRQSLGQGLEFLIYFQGNSAPDKSGLPSDRFSAERTGGSVSTLTIQRTQQEDSAVYLCASSLVGLSKSYTFGSGTRLTVV.

The V gene is TRBV30, the J gene TRBJ1-2; 7 positions agree with TRBD1. CDR3 length equals 14 residues. Germline CDR1 reads GTSNPN; CDR2 reads SVGIG (reference sequence). V dropped 4 bases and J dropped 8; count of bases not matched to a gene: 13. The CDR3 sequence is CAWTEATGVGGYTF. In nucleotides, the CDR3 is TGTGCCTGGACGGAAGCCACAGGGGTAGGCGGCTACACCTTC.

The chain couples TRBV18 to TRBJ2-1; maybe TRBD1 (6 bases). Germline V gives CDR1 KGHSH, CDR2 LQKENI. The CDR3 covers 14 residues. V was cut by 7 bases and J by 0 bases, with 10 bases left in between. CDR3 DNA: TGTGCCAGCTGCGACAGGCTCTCCTACAATGAGCAGTTCTTC. This codes for CASCDRLSYNEQFF.